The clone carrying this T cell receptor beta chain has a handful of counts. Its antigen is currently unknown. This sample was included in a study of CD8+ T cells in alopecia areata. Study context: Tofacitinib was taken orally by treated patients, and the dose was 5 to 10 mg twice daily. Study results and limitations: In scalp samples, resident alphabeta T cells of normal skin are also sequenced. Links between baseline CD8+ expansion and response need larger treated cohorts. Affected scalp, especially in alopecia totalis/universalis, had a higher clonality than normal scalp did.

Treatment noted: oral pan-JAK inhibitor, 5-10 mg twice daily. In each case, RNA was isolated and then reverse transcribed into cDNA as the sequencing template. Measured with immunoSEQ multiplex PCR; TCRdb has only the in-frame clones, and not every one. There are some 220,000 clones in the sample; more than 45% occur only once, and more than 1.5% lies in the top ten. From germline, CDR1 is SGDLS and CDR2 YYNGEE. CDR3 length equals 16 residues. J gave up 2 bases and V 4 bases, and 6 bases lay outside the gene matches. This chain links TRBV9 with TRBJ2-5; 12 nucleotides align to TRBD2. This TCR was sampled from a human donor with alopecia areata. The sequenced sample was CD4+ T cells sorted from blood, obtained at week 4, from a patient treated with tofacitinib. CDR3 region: CASSPGLAGPQETQYF. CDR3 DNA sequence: TGTGCCAGCAGCCCAGGACTAGCGGGGCCTCAAGAGACCCAGTACTTC.